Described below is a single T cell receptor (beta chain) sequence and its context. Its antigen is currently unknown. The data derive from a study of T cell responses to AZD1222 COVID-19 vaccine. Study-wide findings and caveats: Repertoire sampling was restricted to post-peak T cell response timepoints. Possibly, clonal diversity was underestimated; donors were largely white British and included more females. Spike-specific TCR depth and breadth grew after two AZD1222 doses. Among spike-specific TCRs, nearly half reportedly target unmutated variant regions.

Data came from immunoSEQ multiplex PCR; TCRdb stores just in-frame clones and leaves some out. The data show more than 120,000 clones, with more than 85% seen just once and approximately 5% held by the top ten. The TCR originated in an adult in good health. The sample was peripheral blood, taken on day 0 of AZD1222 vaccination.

The CDR3 here is CASSAFRDSYQPQHF. In DNA, the CDR3 is TGCGCCAGCAGCGCGTTTAGGGACTCCTATCAGCCCCAGCATTTT. The chain combines TRBV4-3 with TRBJ1-5; a weak D match, TRBD1 (5 bases). Germline-derived CDR1 and CDR2 are LGHNA and YSLEER. Trimming pared 5 bases from V and 5 bases from J, leaving 16 bases between. The CDR3 has 15 amino acids.